Below are 3 T cell receptor beta chains sequenced from a single sample in a study of identical twins. TCRdb re-called the 5' RACE reads with MiXCR, one entry per CDR3 protein. The sample has under 300,000 distinct CDR3 sequences, under 8.5% seen once. These data are also associated with another study on T cells expressing NK-cell markers.

The material sequenced was CD8+ T cells sorted from blood. The receptors were sampled from a woman younger than 35 in good health.

The CDR3 bases are TGCGCCAGCAGCCATGCACAGGGAATCGGGGAGCTGTTTTTT. This encodes CASSHAQGIGELFF. This chain connects TRBV4-1 to TRBJ2-2; tentative D call: TRBD1 (6 bases). V was trimmed by 3 bases and J by 7 bases, leaving 12 bases between them. Germline V gene lookup returns CDR1 MGHRA and CDR2 YSYEKL. The CDR3 totals 14 residues.

This clonotype showed up just a few times. The chain uses TRBV5-1 and TRBJ2-5; 8 nucleotides align to TRBD2. The CDR3 covers 15 residues. Germline CDR1 reads SGHRS; CDR2 reads YFSETQ. Trimming took 5 bases from V and 4 from J; bases not matched to a gene: 10. CDR3 sequence reads: CASSPYGGAGETQYF. CDR3 nucleotides: TGCGCCAGCAGTCCCTACGGGGGGGCCGGAGAGACCCAGTACTTC. Combining the CDR3 with reference TRBV5-1 and TRBJ2-5 gives the whole variable domain KAGVTQTPRYLIKTRGQQVTLSCSPISGHRSVSWYQQTPGQGLQFLFEYFSETQRNKGNFPGRFSGRQFSNSRSEMNVSTLELGDSALYLCASSPYGGAGETQYFGPGTRLLVL.

This clonotype was counted between two and nine times. The genes are TRBV6-2 or TRBV6-3 and TRBJ1-5; D is uncertain. V was shortened by 2 bases and J by 6 bases, with 11 bases between the two germline ends. Germline V lookup: CDR1 MNHEY, CDR2 SVGEGT. The CDR3 extends over 14 amino acids. The DNA for the CDR3 is TGTGCCAGCAGTTACAGTGGGGAAGGTCAGCCCCAGCATTTT. The encoded protein is CASSYSGEGQPQHF.